The 28 T cell receptor beta chains listed next were all sequenced from one sample in a study of response to subunit inactivated influenza vaccine. TCRdb independently ran MiXCR on the RT-PCR reads; one entry per CDR3 protein. Here the sample spans 500,000 to 550,000 distinct CDR3 sequences, roughly 7.9% being singletons. The specimen comprised PBMCs from blood, sampled around 25 months after vaccination. The receptors stem from a man aged 50-75 years who received an inactivated influenza vaccine.

The J gene is TRBJ2-1, the V gene TRBV7-3; D gene ambiguous. The CDR3 is 15 amino acids. Trimming pared 1 base from V and 5 bases from J, leaving 12 bases between. Germline CDR1 reads SGHTA; CDR2 reads FQGTGA. CDR3 sequence (DNA): TGTGCCAGCAGCTTAATGACCACAAGACACAATGAGCAGTTCTTC. Encoded protein: CASSLMTTRHNEQFF.

This clonotype was seen a few times. J is TRBJ2-1 and V is TRBV2; 10 bases align to TRBD1. CDR3 length: 15 residues. Looked up from germline, CDR1 is SNHLY and CDR2 is FYNNEI. V shed 0 bases, J shed 10 bases, and the junction held 6 bases outside the gene matches. The CDR3 here is CASSEATTGGFEQFF. DNA for the CDR3: TGTGCCAGCAGTGAAGCTACGACAGGGGGCTTCGAGCAGTTCTTC. The entire variable domain, with the rest obtained from reference TRBV2 and TRBJ2-1, is as follows: EPEVTQTPSHQVTQMGQEVILRCVPISNHLYFYWYRQILGQKVEFLVSFYNNEISEKSEIFDDQFSVERPDGSNFTLKIRSTKLEDSAMYFCASSEATTGGFEQFFGPGTRLTVL.

In this sample, this clonotype turned up a few times. The genes are TRBV3-1 and TRBJ2-7; D is possibly TRBD1 or TRBD2 (5 bases each). V was cut by 4 bases and J by 2 bases, with 12 bases left in between. Germline loops: CDR1 LGHDT, CDR2 YNNKEL (reference sequence). This CDR3 spans 14 amino acids. CDR3 sequence (DNA): TGTGCCAGCAGCCCGACCGGGACGGCCTACGAGCAGTACTTC. As protein: CASSPTGTAYEQYF.

This CDR3 is CASSNYRDGSYEQYF. CDR3 DNA sequence: TGTGCCAGCAGCAATTACAGGGATGGGTCCTACGAGCAGTACTTC. This sequence joins TRBV28 and TRBJ2-7; weak D call: TRBD1 (6 bases). Deletions cut 6 bases from V and 1 base from J, with 16 bases between. In germline, CDR1 is MDHEN, CDR2 SYDVKM. The CDR3 runs to 15 residues. The full variable domain, completed using reference TRBV28 and TRBJ2-7, is DVKVTQSSRYLVKRTGEKVFLECVQDMDHENMFWYRQDPGLGLRLIYFSYDVKMKEKGDIPEGYSVSREKKERFSLILESASTNQTSMYLCASSNYRDGSYEQYFGPGTRLTVT.

This clonotype was seen at least ten times. The chain combines TRBV29-1 with TRBJ2-1, with 7 bases that match TRBD2. Germline trimming cut 7 bases from V and 16 bases from J; bases unmatched to any gene: 22. Germline V CDR1 and CDR2: SQVTM, ANQGSEA. The CDR3 is 14 residues long. This CDR3 is CSAPGTGTTTFRFF. CDR3 nucleotides: TGCAGCGCCCCGGGGACCGGGACTACCACCTTCAGATTCTTC.

This clonotype has more than one count but fewer than ten. This chain uses TRBV2 with TRBJ2-2, with 7 bases matching TRBD1. The junction had 4 bases not matched to a gene; V was cut back by 6 bases and J by 6 bases. Germline loops: CDR1 SNHLY, CDR2 FYNNEI. CDR3 length: 13 amino acids. CDR3 amino acids: CASRNRGPGELFF. The CDR3 region has the DNA TGTGCCAGCAGGAACAGGGGCCCCGGGGAGCTGTTTTTT.

This clonotype was seen repeatedly, ten times or more. V is TRBV4-2 and J is TRBJ2-2; 8 bases map to TRBD1. Unmatched junction bases numbered 4, after V lost 3 bases and J lost 1 base. Germline V gives CDR1 LGHNA, CDR2 YNFKEQ. The CDR3 spans 16 residues. The CDR3 sequence is CASSHLGQENTGELFF. CDR3 DNA sequence: TGTGCCAGCAGCCACCTGGGACAGGAGAACACCGGGGAGCTGTTTTTT.

This sequence joins TRBV6-1 and TRBJ1-5, with D perhaps TRBD1 (5 bases). Germline CDR1 and CDR2: MNHNS and SASEGT. The CDR3 contains 14 residues. The V end was cut by 5 bases, the J end by 4 bases, with 12 bases between. CDR3 coding DNA: TGTGCCAGCAGTCCCCGTGGGGGAAATCAGCCCCAGCATTTT. Amino acid sequence: CASSPRGGNQPQHF.

The chain has TRBV14 and TRBJ1-4; D is unclear. Trimming shortened V by 3 bases and J by 8 bases, and 16 bases separated the two germline ends. This CDR3 is built from 15 residues. Germline CDR1 reads SGHDN; CDR2 reads FVKESK. DNA of the CDR3: TGTGCCAGCAGCCACCGGACCCTTCAGCAGGAAAAACTGTTTTTT. Encoded protein: CASSHRTLQQEKLFF.

This sequence joins TRBV24-1 and TRBJ1-5, with D perhaps matching TRBD1 (6 bases). Trimming removed 10 bases from V and 2 bases from J, with 14 bases in between. CDR1 KGHDR and CDR2 SFDVKD come from the germline V gene. This CDR3 has 14 residues. The CDR3, as DNA: TGTGCCACGAGCGGGGGGCCAGGCAATCAGCCCCAGCATTTT. Protein product: CATSGGPGNQPQHF.

This clonotype was picked up many times. The chain combines TRBV24-1 with TRBJ2-2, with a tentative D call TRBD2 (5 bases). The length of the CDR3 is 16 residues. V dropped 3 bases and J dropped 6 bases, with 16 bases sitting between them. Germline V lookup: CDR1 KGHDR, CDR2 SFDVKD. The CDR3 is CATSDISSSVAGELFF. CDR3 nucleotide sequence: TGTGCCACCAGTGATATTTCTAGCAGCGTGGCCGGGGAGCTGTTTTTT.

This clonotype has a count of ten or more. The chain carries TRBV18 and TRBJ2-5; the D is unclear. This CDR3 region has 13 residues. V lost 2 bases, J lost 5 bases, and 9 bases lay in between. Germline V gene sequence: CDR1 KGHSH, CDR2 LQKENI. The CDR3 is CASSPTPAETQYF. CDR3 sequence (DNA): TGTGCCAGCTCACCAACCCCTGCGGAGACCCAGTACTTC.

The J gene is TRBJ2-2, the V gene TRBV5-1, with D perhaps matching TRBD2 (5 bases). CDR3 length: 15 amino acids. CDR1 SGHRS and CDR2 YFSETQ come from the germline V gene. Trimming removed 5 bases at V and 0 bases at J, with 11 bases between. CDR3 sequence reads: CASRPFGANTGELFF. DNA of the CDR3: TGCGCCAGCAGACCCTTCGGGGCGAACACCGGGGAGCTGTTTTTT.

This clonotype was observed a handful of times. The V call is TRBV5-8, the J call TRBJ1-1, with D hard to call. CDR3 length: 14 amino acids. The V end lost 0 bases, the J end lost 10 bases, and 16 bases lay between the germline ends. Germline V gives CDR1 SGHTS, CDR2 YDEGEE. The CDR3 DNA follows: TGTGCCAGCAGCTTGGATGGCCGGCGCTTGGGAGCTTTCTTT. It translates to CASSLDGRRLGAFF.

This rearrangement joins TRBV4-1 to TRBJ2-7; D not resolved. The CDR3 contains 12 residues. Trimming removed 0 bases from V and 6 bases from J, with 6 bases in between. Germline V gene lookup returns CDR1 MGHRA and CDR2 YSYEKL. For the CDR3, the DNA is TGCGCCAGCAGCCAAGATGAGGCCGAGCAGTACTTC. Translated, it gives CASSQDEAEQYF.

This clonotype was counted between two and nine times. The chain employs TRBV3-1 and TRBJ2-7; 14 bases map to TRBD2. The CDR3 covers 16 residues. In germline, CDR1 is LGHDT, CDR2 YNNKEL (reference sequence). V shed 4 bases and J 5 bases; nucleotides not matched to a gene: 7. CDR3 amino acids: CASSPRLAGGQHEQYF. For the CDR3, the DNA is TGTGCCAGCAGCCCCCGACTAGCGGGGGGGCAGCACGAGCAGTACTTC.

This clonotype occurred a few times. This chain joins TRBV20-1 and TRBJ1-2; 8 nucleotides agree with TRBD1. Germline V gene lookup returns CDR1 DFQATT and CDR2 SNEGSKA (reference sequence). The CDR3 is 15 residues long. Trimming removed 4 bases from V and 3 bases from J; junction bases left unmatched: 10. CDR3 nucleotides: TGCAGTGCTACCGCGTCCGGACAGGGTGACTATGGCTACACCTTC. Protein: CSATASGQGDYGYTF.

The gene calls are TRBV20-1 and TRBJ2-7; D possibly matches TRBD1 or TRBD2 (5 bases each). Trimming pared 3 bases from V and 0 bases from J, leaving 15 bases between. This CDR3 comprises 15 residues. Germline CDR1 is DFQATT and CDR2 is SNEGSKA (reference sequence). The CDR3 DNA sequence: TGCAGTGCTAGGGGACGCCCGCTCCCCTCCTACGAGCAGTACTTC. Its protein product is CSARGRPLPSYEQYF.

This clonotype was counted many times. The V and J genes are TRBV11-2 and TRBJ2-3, with TRBD2 identical over 8 bases. V lost 5 bases to trimming and J lost 6 bases; unmatched junction nucleotides: 13. Germline CDR1 and CDR2: SGHAT and FQNNGV. The CDR3 consists of 16 residues. The CDR3 reads CASSVPFGRGRDTQYF. In nucleotides, the CDR3 is TGTGCCAGCAGCGTCCCCTTCGGGAGGGGGAGGGATACGCAGTATTTT.

Ten or more counts support this clonotype. The gene calls are TRBV24-1 and TRBJ2-5, with TRBD1 as a possible D gene (5 bases). Trimming took 3 bases from V and 6 from J, leaving 13 bases between them. Looked up from germline, CDR1 is KGHDR and CDR2 is SFDVKD. The CDR3 has 14 residues. DNA of the CDR3: TGTGCCACCAGTGATAGCCAGGGATTACAGACCCAGTACTTC. Its translation is CATSDSQGLQTQYF.

The V call is TRBV23-1, the J call TRBJ2-2; tentative D call: TRBD2 (7 bases). TRBV23-1 is an ORF, with its function uncertain. The CDR3 runs 17 residues. V lost 0 bases and J 3 bases, leaving 14 bases between the germline ends. The CDR3 DNA is TGCGCCAGCAGTCAATCCTTCGGGGGGCCGGACACCGGGGAGCTGTTTTTT. This codes for CASSQSFGGPDTGELFF.

This rearrangement joins TRBV25-1 to TRBJ2-1; D call uncertain. Per germline, CDR1 MGHDK and CDR2 SYGVNS. The CDR3 is 13 residues long. V was pared by 3 bases and J by 4 bases, with 7 bases between. The DNA of the CDR3 is TGTGCCAGCAGTGAGAACGATTACAATGAGCAGTTCTTC. Protein: CASSENDYNEQFF.

V gene TRBV5-1 combines with J gene TRBJ1-1; D unclear. This CDR3 is built from 13 residues. Germline V CDR1 and CDR2: SGHRS, YFSETQ. Trimming cost V 4 bases and J 0 bases, with 7 bases left between them. CDR3 nucleotides: TGCGCCAGCAGCGAGAGTTTGAACACTGAAGCTTTCTTT. Amino acids: CASSESLNTEAFF.

This clonotype was observed a handful of times. The chain joins TRBV14 to TRBJ1-1; D gene uncertain. V lost 0 bases to trimming and J lost 6 bases, with 14 bases between them. The CDR3 runs to 15 residues. Germline loops: CDR1 SGHDN, CDR2 FVKESK. CDR3 residues: CASSQEIALMAEAFF. DNA of the CDR3: TGTGCCAGCAGCCAAGAAATAGCCCTGATGGCTGAAGCTTTCTTT.

This chain links TRBV7-2 with TRBJ1-3; D not resolved. This CDR3 has 13 amino acids. V shed 5 bases and J shed 2 bases, with 7 bases lying between them. Germline CDR1 reads SGHTA; CDR2 reads FQGNSA. Written as DNA, the CDR3 is TGTGCCAGCAGCCCATCAACTGGAAACACCATATATTTT. It encodes CASSPSTGNTIYF. The complete variable domain, with remaining parts taken from reference TRBV7-2 and TRBJ1-3, reads GAGVSQSPSNKVTEKGKDVELRCDPISGHTALYWYRQSLGQGLEFLIYFQGNSAPDKSGLPSDRFSAERTGGSVSTLTIQRTQQEDSAVYLCASSPSTGNTIYFGEGSWLTVV.

This clonotype was counted at least ten times. The chain has TRBV28 and TRBJ1-5; no clear D. V was pared by 5 bases and J by 2 bases, with 13 bases between. The germline CDR1 and CDR2 sequences are MDHEN and SYDVKM. This CDR3 region has 15 residues. CDR3 nucleotide sequence: TGTGCCAGCAGTCGGACGACCGTCCGCAATCAGCCCCAGCATTTT. This gives the protein CASSRTTVRNQPQHF.

The V and J genes are TRBV19 and TRBJ2-1, with a possible D match to TRBD1 (6 bases). Germline V gene lookup returns CDR1 LNHDA and CDR2 SQIVND (reference sequence). Trimming took off 7 bases at V and 4 bases at J, with 17 bases between the two ends. The CDR3 loop spans 15 amino acids. Here the CDR3 DNA reads TGTGCCAGTACCGAGGGGGTGTGGGAGTACAATGAGCAGTTCTTC. The encoded protein is CASTEGVWEYNEQFF.

This clonotype was observed a few times. The CDR3 DNA follows: TGTGCCAGCAGCCCCCCTTTTTGGACAGGGCTGCAAGAGACCCAGTACTTC. Translating gives CASSPPFWTGLQETQYF. The V and J genes are TRBV7-9 and TRBJ2-5; 8 bases map to TRBD1. Germline V CDR1 and CDR2: SEHNR, FQNEAQ (reference sequence). V lost 5 bases and J lost 2; bases outside the gene matches: 13. This CDR3 has 17 residues.